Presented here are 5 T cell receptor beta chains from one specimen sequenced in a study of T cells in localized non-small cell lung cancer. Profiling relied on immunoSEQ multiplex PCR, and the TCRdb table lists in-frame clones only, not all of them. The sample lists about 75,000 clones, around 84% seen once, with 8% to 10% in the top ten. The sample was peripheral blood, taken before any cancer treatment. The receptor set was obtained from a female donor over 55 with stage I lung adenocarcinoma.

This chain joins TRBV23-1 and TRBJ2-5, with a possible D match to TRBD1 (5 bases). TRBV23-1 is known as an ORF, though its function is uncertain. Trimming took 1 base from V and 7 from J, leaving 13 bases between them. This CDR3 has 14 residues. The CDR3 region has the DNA TGCGCCAGCAGTCAATTAAGGGGATCGGGGACCCAGTACTTC. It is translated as CASSQLRGSGTQYF.

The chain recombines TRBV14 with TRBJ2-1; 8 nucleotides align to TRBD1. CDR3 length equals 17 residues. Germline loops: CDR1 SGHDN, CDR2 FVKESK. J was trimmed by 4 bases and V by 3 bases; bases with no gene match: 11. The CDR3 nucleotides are TGTGCCAGCAGCCAGATACAGGGGGGTATTTGGTACAATGAGCAGTTCTTC. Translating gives CASSQIQGGIWYNEQFF.

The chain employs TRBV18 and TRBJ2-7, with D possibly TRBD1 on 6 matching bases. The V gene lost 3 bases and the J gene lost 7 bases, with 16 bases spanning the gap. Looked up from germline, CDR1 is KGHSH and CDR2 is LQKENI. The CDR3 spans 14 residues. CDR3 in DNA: TGTGCCAGCTCACCGATAGGGGGTCAGGAGGAGCAGTACTTC. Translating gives CASSPIGGQEEQYF.

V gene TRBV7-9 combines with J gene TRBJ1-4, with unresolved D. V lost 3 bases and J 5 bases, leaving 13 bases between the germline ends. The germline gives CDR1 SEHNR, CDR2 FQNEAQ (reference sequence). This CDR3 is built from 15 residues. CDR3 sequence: CASSFRGIRNEKLFF. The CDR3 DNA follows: TGTGCCAGCAGCTTTAGAGGAATTAGGAATGAAAAACTGTTTTTT.

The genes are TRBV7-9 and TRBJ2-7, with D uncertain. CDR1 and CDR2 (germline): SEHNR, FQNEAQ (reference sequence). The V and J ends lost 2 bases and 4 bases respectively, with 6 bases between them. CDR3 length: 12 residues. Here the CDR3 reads CASSLIAYEQYF. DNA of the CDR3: TGTGCCAGCAGCTTAATAGCTTACGAGCAGTACTTC.